The subject of this entry is one T cell receptor (beta chain). This sample was taken from a study of beta chain features in type 1 diabetes. The CDR3 length is 12 residues. Between the trimmed V and J ends, which lost 9 bases and 9 bases, there was a span of 19 bases. Germline CDR1 reads SGHNT; CDR2 reads YYREEE (reference sequence). Sequencing targeted expressed TCRB transcripts, as all isolated RNA had been reverse transcribed. Produced via immunoSEQ multiplex PCR; TCRdb's table is partial and in-frame only. Of some 99,000 clones listed, approximately 39% are singletons. The chain recombines TRBV5-4 with TRBJ2-7, with D tentatively TRBD2 (5 bases). The clonotype was recovered from a young woman in good health. The sequencing sample was made of stem cell memory CD4+ T cells from blood. The CDR3 DNA sequence: TGTGCCACAGCGATTGAGGGATTCGGGCAGTACTTC. Its protein product is CATAIEGFGQYF.